This TCR beta chain was recovered during a study of metastatic and nonmetastatic thyroid tumors. Study details: It was across blood and tumor or nodule tissue from malignant and benign thyroid patients that repertoires were compared.

This clone occurred many times. Its antigen is unidentified. As originally analysed: A distant-metastasis classifier for papillary thyroid cancer was built using CDR3 differences across clinicopathological groups. TCRdb re-processed the PCR reads through MiXCR. None of the V and J calls come from the authors' own analysis; TCRdb made them. Seen here are some 30,000 clones, 30% observed once, and the top ten hold approximately 30%. Ahead of thyroid surgery, no patient had received treatment of any kind. CDR1 is MDHEN and CDR2 is SYDVKM in the germline V gene. After removal of 7 bases from V and 2 bases from J, the junction contained 13 bases not matched to a gene. The CDR3 runs to 18 residues. Broader study findings: It was reportedly found that TCR beta diversity was significantly higher in malignant thyroid tumors than in benign nodules, a difference seen in both blood and tumor samples.

The sequenced sample was blood. The origin of this receptor is a female donor with papillary thyroid cancer or a benign thyroid nodule (not recorded which). Some clones in this sample may be carry-over from other donors' samples. This chain links TRBV28 with TRBJ1-4; 10 nucleotides match TRBD1. CDR3 nucleotide sequence: TGTGCCAGCACCCTCCGGTTGGACAGGGGGTGGACTAATGAAAAACTGTTTTTT. It specifies CASTLRLDRGWTNEKLFF.